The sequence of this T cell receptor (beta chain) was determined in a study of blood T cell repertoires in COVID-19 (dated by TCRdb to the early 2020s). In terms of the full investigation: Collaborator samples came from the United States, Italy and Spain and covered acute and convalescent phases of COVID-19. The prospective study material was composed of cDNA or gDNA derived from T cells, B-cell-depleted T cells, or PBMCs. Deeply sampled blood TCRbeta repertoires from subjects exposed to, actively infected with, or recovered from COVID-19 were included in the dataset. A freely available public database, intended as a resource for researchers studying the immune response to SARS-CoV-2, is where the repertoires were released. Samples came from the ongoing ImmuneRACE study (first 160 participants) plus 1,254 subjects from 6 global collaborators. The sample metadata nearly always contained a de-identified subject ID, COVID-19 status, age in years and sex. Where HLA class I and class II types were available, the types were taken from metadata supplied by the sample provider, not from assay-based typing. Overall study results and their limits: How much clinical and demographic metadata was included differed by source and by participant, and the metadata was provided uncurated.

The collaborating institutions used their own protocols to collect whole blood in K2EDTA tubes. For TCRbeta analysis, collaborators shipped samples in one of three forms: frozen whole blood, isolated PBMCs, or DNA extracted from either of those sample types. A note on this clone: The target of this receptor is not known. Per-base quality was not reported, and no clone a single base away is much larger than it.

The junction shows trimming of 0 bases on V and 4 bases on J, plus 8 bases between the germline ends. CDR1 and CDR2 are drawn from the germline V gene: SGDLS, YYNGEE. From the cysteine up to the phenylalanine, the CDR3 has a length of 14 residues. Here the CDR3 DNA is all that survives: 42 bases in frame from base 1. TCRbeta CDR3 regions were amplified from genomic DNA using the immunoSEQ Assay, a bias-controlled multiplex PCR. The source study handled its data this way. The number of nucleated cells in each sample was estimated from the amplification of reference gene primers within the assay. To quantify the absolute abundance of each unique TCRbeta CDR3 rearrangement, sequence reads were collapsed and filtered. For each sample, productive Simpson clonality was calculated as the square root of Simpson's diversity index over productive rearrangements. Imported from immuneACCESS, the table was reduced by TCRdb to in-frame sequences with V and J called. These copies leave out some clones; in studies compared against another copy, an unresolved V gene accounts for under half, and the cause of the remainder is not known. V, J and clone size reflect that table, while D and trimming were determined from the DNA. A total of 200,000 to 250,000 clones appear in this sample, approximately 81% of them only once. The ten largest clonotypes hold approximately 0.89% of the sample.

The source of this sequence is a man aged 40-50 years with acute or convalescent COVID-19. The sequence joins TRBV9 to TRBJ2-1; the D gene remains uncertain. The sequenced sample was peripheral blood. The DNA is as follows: TGTGCCAGCAGCGTAGGTGGCGGTTACAATGAGCAGTTCTTC. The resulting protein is CASSVGGGYNEQFF.